The 14 T cell receptor beta chains below were found in one sample sequenced in a study of T cell responses to AZD1222 COVID-19 vaccine. Sequencing was performed with immunoSEQ multiplex PCR; in TCRdb, only in-frame clones are kept and a portion is missing. The profile shows roughly 42,000 clones, approximately 85% of them singletons. The specimen comprised peripheral blood, sampled 28 days after the second dose of the MenACWY control vaccine. The receptors originated from an adult who received the MenACWY meningococcal vaccine as a control.

The DNA of the CDR3 is TGTGCCAGCTCACCCGAGACAGGGAGTGGGCGCAATCAGCCCCAGCATTTT. This codes for CASSPETGSGRNQPQHF. The chain uses TRBV18 and TRBJ1-5, with 7 bases aligning to TRBD1. V shed 3 bases and J 2 bases; nucleotides not matched to a gene: 10. CDR3 length: 17 amino acids. Looked up from germline, CDR1 is KGHSH and CDR2 is LQKENI.

J is TRBJ2-7 and V is TRBV5-1; D unclear. Germline CDR1 is SGHRS and CDR2 is YFSETQ. V lost 0 bases, J lost 0 bases, and 7 bases lay in between. The CDR3 consists of 14 residues. For the CDR3, the DNA is TGCGCCAGCAGCTTGGAACAGAGCTCCTACGAGCAGTACTTC. Translating it yields CASSLEQSSYEQYF.

The V gene is TRBV7-2, the J gene TRBJ2-2, with 15 positions matching TRBD2. Germline V lookup: CDR1 SGHTA, CDR2 FQGNSA. This CDR3 is built from 18 residues. V was pared by 5 bases and J by 5 bases, with 9 bases of the junction left unmatched. CDR3 residues: CASSPRGLAGGGTGELFF. In DNA form, the CDR3 reads TGTGCCAGCAGCCCGAGGGGACTAGCGGGAGGAGGGACCGGGGAGCTGTTTTTT.

The chain combines TRBV5-1 with TRBJ2-3, with a possible D match to TRBD1 (5 bases). The CDR3 consists of 14 residues. Germline loops: CDR1 SGHRS, CDR2 YFSETQ. The V gene lost 3 bases and the J gene lost 3 bases, with 11 bases spanning the gap. The CDR3 here is CASSSSGKTDTQYF. The CDR3 region has the DNA TGCGCCAGCAGCTCCTCAGGGAAGACAGATACGCAGTATTTT.

The chain links TRBV28 to TRBJ2-2; 13 bases align to TRBD2. Germline CDR1 and CDR2: MDHEN and SYDVKM. This CDR3 is built from 15 residues. The V and J ends lost 5 bases and 6 bases, in that order; junction bases with no gene match: 3. The CDR3 DNA is TGTGCCAGCAGTCTTGGACTAGCGGGAGCCGGGGAGCTGTTTTTT. It codes for CASSLGLAGAGELFF.

CDR3 loop: CASMRGPYNSPLHF. The CDR3 DNA reads TGTGCCAGCATGAGGGGACCGTATAATTCACCCCTCCACTTT. This chain connects TRBV28 to TRBJ1-6; TRBD1 is a possible D gene (5 bases). Per the germline V gene, CDR1 is MDHEN and CDR2 is SYDVKM. This CDR3 region has 14 residues. V shed 7 bases and J shed 4 bases, with 11 bases lying between them. Full variable domain (outside the CDR3, taken from reference TRBV28 and TRBJ1-6): DVKVTQSSRYLVKRTGEKVFLECVQDMDHENMFWYRQDPGLGLRLIYFSYDVKMKEKGDIPEGYSVSREKKERFSLILESASTNQTSMYLCASMRGPYNSPLHFGNGTRLTVT.

The chain has TRBV2 and TRBJ1-1; tentatively, D is TRBD1 (5 bases). Germline loops: CDR1 SNHLY, CDR2 FYNNEI. This CDR3 has 15 amino acids. The V end was cut by 4 bases, the J end by 0 bases, with 12 bases between. The CDR3 bases are TGTGCCAGCAGTGGGCAGGGATCATTGAACACTGAAGCTTTCTTT. Its protein product is CASSGQGSLNTEAFF.

The rearrangement links TRBV5-1 to TRBJ2-3; possibly TRBD2 for D (6 bases). Per the germline V gene, CDR1 is SGHRS and CDR2 is YFSETQ. V lost 4 bases and J lost 3, with 21 bases in between. CDR3 length: 17 amino acids. CDR3 bases: TGCGCCAGCAGCCTTACTCCCTGGAGGGGAAGTACAGATACGCAGTATTTT. It is translated as CASSLTPWRGSTDTQYF.

V gene TRBV18 combines with J gene TRBJ2-1; D possibly corresponds to TRBD1 (6 bases). Germline values: CDR1 KGHSH, CDR2 LQKENI. CDR3 length equals 12 residues. With 3 bases removed from V and 8 bases from J, the gap between germline ends came to 8 bases. CDR3 in DNA: TGTGCCAGCTCACCGAAGGGGGATGAGCAGTTCTTC. Translating gives CASSPKGDEQFF. The whole variable domain, filled in from reference TRBV18 and TRBJ2-1, reads NAGVMQNPRHLVRRRGQEARLRCSPMKGHSHVYWYRQLPEEGLKFMVYLQKENIIDESGMPKERFSAEFPKEGPSILRIQQVVRGDSAAYFCASSPKGDEQFFGPGTRLTVL.

This chain uses TRBV7-6 with TRBJ2-7; 7 bases align to TRBD2. CDR3 length equals 16 residues. The germline V gene has CDR1 SGHVS and CDR2 FNYEAQ. Trimming took 5 bases from V and 4 from J; bases not matched to a gene: 14. The CDR3 DNA reads as TGTGCCAGCAGCCGCCATACTAGGGCGGGAGCTTACGAGCAGTACTTC. Translating gives CASSRHTRAGAYEQYF.

The chain recombines TRBV24-1 with TRBJ2-3; the D gene is possibly TRBD2 (5 bases). Deletions cut 5 bases from V and 4 bases from J, with 21 bases between. Germline V CDR1 and CDR2: KGHDR, SFDVKD. The CDR3 has 17 residues. CDR3 coding DNA: TGTGCCACCAGTGCTGTGGGAGTTAGCCGTGAGGCAGATACGCAGTATTTT. It codes for CATSAVGVSREADTQYF.

The chain has TRBV28 and TRBJ2-7, with a tentative D call TRBD1 (5 bases). The CDR3 is made up of 14 amino acids. Per the germline V gene, CDR1 is MDHEN and CDR2 is SYDVKM. V was clipped by 6 bases and J by 0 bases, with 12 bases between them. The CDR3 DNA follows: TGTGCCAGCAGCGTAGGACAACTCTCCTACGAGCAGTACTTC. It codes for CASSVGQLSYEQYF.

J is TRBJ1-5 and V is TRBV30; 10 bases fit TRBD1. CDR3 length: 17 amino acids. CDR1 and CDR2 (germline): GTSNPN, SVGIG (reference sequence). V shed 6 bases and J 9 bases; nucleotides not matched to a gene: 20. The CDR3 region is CACINLPGTGDFWPQHF. Written as DNA, the CDR3 is TGTGCCTGTATTAACCTCCCGGGGACAGGGGATTTCTGGCCCCAGCATTTT.

The chain uses TRBV30 and TRBJ2-1, with 15 bases that match TRBD2. The V gene's germline CDR1 is GTSNPN and CDR2 SVGIG (reference sequence). The CDR3 runs to 17 residues. V gave up 0 bases and J gave up 10 bases; unmatched junction bases: 10. The CDR3 reads CAWSVRGGLAGGKEQFF. DNA of the CDR3: TGTGCCTGGAGTGTACGGGGAGGACTAGCGGGAGGGAAAGAGCAGTTCTTC.